This section outlines one TCR beta chain sequence together with its context. This entry is derived from a study of blood T cell repertoires in COVID-19. Whole-study context: From the United States, Italy and Spain came samples of acute and convalescent COVID-19.

Sequencing used immunoSEQ multiplex PCR; TCRdb keeps in-frame clones, though not all of them. Of over 50,000 clones in the sample, more than 75% were seen once. This CDR3 region has 13 residues. From germline, CDR1 is LGHNA and CDR2 YSLEER. V gave up 1 base and J gave up 4 bases, with 5 bases separating them. Sequencing used peripheral blood. The gene calls are TRBV4-3 and TRBJ2-1, with no clear D. The TCR originated in a human donor in a cohort sampled during active COVID-19. CDR3: CASSQGHYNEQFF. For the CDR3, the DNA is TGCGCCAGCAGCCAAGGGCATTACAATGAGCAGTTCTTC.